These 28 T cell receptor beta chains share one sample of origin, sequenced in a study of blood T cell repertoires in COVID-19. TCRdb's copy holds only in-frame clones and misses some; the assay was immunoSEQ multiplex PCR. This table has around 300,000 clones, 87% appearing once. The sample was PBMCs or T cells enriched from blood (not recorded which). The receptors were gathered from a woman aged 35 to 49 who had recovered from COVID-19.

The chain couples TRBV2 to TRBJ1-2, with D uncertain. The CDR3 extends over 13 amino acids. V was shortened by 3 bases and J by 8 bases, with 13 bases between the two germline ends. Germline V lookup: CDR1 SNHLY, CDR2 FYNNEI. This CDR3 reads CASSEGSVGGYTF. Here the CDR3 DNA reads TGTGCCAGCAGTGAGGGTAGCGTCGGGGGCTACACCTTC.

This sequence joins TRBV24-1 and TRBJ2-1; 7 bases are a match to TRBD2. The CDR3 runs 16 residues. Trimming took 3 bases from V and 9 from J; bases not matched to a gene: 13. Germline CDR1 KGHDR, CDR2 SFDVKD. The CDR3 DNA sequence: TGTGCCACCAGTGATCCCTCACCGGGAGGAATGCTTGAGCAGTTCTTC. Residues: CATSDPSPGGMLEQFF.

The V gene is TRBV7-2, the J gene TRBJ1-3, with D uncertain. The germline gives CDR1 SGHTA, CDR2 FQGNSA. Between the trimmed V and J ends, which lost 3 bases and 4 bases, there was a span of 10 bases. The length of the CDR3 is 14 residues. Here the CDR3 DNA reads TGTGCCAGCAGCTTTAAAATGTTCGGAAACACCATATATTTT. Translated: CASSFKMFGNTIYF.

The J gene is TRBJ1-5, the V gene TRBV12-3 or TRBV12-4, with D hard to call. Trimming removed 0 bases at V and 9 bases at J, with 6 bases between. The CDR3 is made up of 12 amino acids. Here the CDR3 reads CASSLAPGPQHF. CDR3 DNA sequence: TGTGCCAGCAGTTTAGCGCCGGGGCCCCAGCATTTT.

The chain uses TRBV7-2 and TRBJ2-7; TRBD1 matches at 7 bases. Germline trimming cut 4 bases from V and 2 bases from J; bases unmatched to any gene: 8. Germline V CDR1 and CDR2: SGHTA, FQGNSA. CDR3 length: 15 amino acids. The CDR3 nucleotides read TGTGCCAGCAGCTACCAGAGACAGGGAGCCTACGAGCAGTACTTC. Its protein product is CASSYQRQGAYEQYF.

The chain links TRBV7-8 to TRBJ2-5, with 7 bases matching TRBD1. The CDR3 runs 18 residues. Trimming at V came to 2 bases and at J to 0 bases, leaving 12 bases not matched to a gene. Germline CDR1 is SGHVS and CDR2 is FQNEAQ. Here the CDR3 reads CASSLIRRGTENQETQYF. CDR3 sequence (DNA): TGTGCCAGCAGCTTAATTCGTCGAGGGACAGAAAACCAAGAGACCCAGTACTTC.

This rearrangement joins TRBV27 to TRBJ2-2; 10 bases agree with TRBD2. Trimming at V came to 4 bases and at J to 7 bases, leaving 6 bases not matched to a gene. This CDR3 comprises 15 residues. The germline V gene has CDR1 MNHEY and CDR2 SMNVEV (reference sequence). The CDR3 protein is CASSSQAGGVGELFF. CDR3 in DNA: TGTGCCAGCAGTTCACAAGCGGGAGGGGTCGGGGAGCTGTTTTTT.

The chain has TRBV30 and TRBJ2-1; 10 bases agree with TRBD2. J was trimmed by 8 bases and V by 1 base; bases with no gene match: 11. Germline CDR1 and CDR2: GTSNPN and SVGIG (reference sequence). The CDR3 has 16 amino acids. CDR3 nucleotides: TGTGCCTGGAGTGGGATGGGGCTAGCGGGAGTCTATGAGCAGTTCTTC. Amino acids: CAWSGMGLAGVYEQFF.

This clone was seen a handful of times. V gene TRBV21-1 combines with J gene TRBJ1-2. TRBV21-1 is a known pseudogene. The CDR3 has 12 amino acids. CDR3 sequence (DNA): TGTGCCAGCAGTGACTGGGACTATGGCTACACCTTC. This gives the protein CASSDWDYGYTF.

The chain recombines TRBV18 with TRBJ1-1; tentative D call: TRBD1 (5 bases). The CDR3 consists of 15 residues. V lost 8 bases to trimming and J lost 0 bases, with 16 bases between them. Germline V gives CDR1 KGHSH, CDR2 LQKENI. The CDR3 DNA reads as TGTGCCAGCACTTCGGGGGACTCGTTGAACACTGAAGCTTTCTTT. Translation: CASTSGDSLNTEAFF.

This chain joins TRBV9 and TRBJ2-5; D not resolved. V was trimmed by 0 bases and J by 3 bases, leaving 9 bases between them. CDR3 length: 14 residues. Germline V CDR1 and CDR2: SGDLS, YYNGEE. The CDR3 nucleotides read TGTGCCAGCAGCGTAGGGCTACAGAAAGAGACCCAGTACTTC. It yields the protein CASSVGLQKETQYF.

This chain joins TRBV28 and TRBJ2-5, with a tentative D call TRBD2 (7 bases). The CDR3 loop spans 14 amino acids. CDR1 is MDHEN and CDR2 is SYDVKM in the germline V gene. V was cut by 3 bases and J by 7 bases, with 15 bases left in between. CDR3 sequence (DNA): TGTGCCAGCAGTTTGATCGGGGGGCGGCGGACCCAGTACTTC. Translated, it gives CASSLIGGRRTQYF.

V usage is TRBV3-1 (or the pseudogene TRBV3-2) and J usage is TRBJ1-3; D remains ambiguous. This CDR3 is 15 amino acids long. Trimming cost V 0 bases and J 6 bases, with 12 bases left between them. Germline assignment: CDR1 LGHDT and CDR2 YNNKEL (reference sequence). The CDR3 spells CASSQEFGLANTIYF. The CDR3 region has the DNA TGTGCCAGCAGCCAAGAGTTCGGGCTAGCAAACACCATATATTTT.

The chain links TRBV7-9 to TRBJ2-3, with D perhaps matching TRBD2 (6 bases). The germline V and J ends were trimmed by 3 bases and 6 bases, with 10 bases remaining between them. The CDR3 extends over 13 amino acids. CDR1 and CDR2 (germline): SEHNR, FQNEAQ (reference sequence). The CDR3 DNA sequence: TGTGCCAGCAGCTTGCGGGAAGTCGATACGCAGTATTTT. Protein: CASSLREVDTQYF.

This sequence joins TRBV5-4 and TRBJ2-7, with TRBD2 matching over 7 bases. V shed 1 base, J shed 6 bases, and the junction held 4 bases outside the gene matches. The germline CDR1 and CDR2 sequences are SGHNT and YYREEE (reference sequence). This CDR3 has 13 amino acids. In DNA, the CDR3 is TGTGCCAGCAGCTTGCGGGGGGAGCGCGAGCAGTACTTC. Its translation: CASSLRGEREQYF.

The CDR3 DNA sequence: TGTGCCTGTTCTTTAGCGGGAGGGCCTTTCGAGCAGTACTTC. Protein product: CACSLAGGPFEQYF. The chain is built from TRBV30 and TRBJ2-7; 11 positions agree with TRBD2. The CDR3 runs to 14 residues. The ends lost 6 bases at V and 6 bases at J; junction bases unmatched: 10. Germline V gene data show CDR1 as GTSNPN and CDR2 as SVGIG (reference sequence).

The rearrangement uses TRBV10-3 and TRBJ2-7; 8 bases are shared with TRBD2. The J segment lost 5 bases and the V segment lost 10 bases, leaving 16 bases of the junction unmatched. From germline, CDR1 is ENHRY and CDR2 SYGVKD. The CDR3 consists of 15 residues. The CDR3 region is CATNTWEREFHEQYF. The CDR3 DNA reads TGTGCCACAAACACCTGGGAGCGGGAGTTCCACGAGCAGTACTTC.

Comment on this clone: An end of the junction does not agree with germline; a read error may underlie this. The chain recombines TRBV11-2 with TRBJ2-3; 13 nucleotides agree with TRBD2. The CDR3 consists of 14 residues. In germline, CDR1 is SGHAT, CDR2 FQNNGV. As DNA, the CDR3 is TGTGCCAGCAGCTTGATCTTGACTAGCGGGAGGCGTGATTTT. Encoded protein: CASSLILTSGRRDF.

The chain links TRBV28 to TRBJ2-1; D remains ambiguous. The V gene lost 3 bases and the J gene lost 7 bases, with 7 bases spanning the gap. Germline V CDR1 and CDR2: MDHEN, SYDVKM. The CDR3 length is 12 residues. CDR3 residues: CASSFSWNEQFF. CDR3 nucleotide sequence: TGTGCCAGCAGTTTTAGCTGGAATGAGCAGTTCTTC.

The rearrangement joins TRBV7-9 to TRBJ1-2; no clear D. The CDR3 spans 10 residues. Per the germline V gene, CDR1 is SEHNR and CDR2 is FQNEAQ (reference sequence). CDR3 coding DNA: TGTGGGGTTGAACGGGATGGCTACACCTTC. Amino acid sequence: CGVERDGYTF.

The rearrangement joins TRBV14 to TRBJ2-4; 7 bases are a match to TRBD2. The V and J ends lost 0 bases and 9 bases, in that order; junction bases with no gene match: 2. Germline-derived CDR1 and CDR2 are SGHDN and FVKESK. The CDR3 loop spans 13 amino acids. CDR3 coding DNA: TGTGCCAGCAGCCAAGATATAGCGGGCATTCAGTACTTC. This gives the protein CASSQDIAGIQYF.

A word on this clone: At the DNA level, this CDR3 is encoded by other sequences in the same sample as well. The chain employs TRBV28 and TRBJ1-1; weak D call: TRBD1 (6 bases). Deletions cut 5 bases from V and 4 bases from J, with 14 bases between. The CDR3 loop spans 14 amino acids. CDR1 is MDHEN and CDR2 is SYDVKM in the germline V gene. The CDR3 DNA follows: TGTGCCAGCAGTCCCCCGGGCAGGGGCACTGAAGCTTTCTTT. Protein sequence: CASSPPGRGTEAFF.

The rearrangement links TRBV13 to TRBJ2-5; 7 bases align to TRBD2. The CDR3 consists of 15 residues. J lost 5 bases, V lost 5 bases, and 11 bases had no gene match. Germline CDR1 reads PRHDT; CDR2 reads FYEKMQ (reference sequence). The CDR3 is CASSPRPGGSETQYF. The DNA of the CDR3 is TGTGCCAGCAGCCCCCGCCCAGGCGGGAGTGAGACCCAGTACTTC.

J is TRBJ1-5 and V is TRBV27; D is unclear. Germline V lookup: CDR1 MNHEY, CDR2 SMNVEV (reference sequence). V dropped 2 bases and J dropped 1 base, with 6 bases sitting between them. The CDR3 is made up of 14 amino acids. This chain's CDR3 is CASSLSRSNQPQHF. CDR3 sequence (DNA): TGTGCCAGCAGTTTAAGTCGGAGCAATCAGCCCCAGCATTTT.

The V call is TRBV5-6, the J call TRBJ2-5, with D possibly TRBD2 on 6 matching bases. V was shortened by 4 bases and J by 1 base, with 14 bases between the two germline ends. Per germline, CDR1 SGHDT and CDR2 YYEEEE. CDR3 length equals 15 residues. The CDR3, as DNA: TGTGCCAGCAGCCCCTTGGAGGGACTCCAAGAGACCCAGTACTTC. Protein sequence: CASSPLEGLQETQYF.

CDR3 in amino acids: CASSLLAAEETQYF. The CDR3, as DNA: TGTGCCAGCAGTTTACTCGCGGCTGAAGAGACCCAGTACTTC. The genes are TRBV28 and TRBJ2-5; D is unclear. The germline CDR1 and CDR2 sequences are MDHEN and SYDVKM. The CDR3 is 14 amino acids. Trimming left V 2 bases short and J 3 bases short, with 10 bases between.

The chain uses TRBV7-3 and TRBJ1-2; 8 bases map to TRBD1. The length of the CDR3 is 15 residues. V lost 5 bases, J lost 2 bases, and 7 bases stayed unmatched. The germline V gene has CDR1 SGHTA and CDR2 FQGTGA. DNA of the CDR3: TGTGCCAGCAGCCCCTCTGGACAGGGCAACTATGGCTACACCTTC. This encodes CASSPSGQGNYGYTF.

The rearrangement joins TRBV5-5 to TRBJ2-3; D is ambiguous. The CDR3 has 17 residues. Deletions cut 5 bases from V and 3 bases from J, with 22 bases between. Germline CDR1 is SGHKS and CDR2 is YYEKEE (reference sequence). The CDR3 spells CASSSGGLLDRTDTQYF. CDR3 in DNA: TGTGCCAGCAGTTCTGGCGGCCTACTCGATCGGACAGATACGCAGTATTTT. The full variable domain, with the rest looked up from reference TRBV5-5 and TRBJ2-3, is DAGVTQSPTHLIKTRGQQVTLRCSPISGHKSVSWYQQVLGQGPQFIFQYYEKEERGRGNFPDRFSARQFPNYSSELNVNALLLGDSALYLCASSSGGLLDRTDTQYFGPGTRLTVL.